This is a list of T cell receptor beta chains from one sample in a study of T-cell reconstitution after alpha-beta-depleted transplantation in children. TCRdb reprocessed the PCR reads via MiXCR and lists one record per CDR3 protein. The sample lists some 450,000 distinct CDR3 sequences, 43% occurring once. The input for sequencing was PBMCs, taken before TCRalphabeta/CD19-depleted stem cell transplant. These receptors were obtained from a girl between 2 and 10 years old with aplastic anemia, due to receive a stem cell transplant. CDR3s include the opening cysteine and the closing phenylalanine or tryptophan. The D gene is left open where the match is weak. Only some rows state a clone size, as once, few, many or a class for expanded clones.

size,D,J,length,V,DNA,CDR3
many,.,TRBJ2-3,12,TRBV20-1,TGCAGTGCTACGGGGAAAACAGATACGCAGTATTTT,CSATGKTDTQYF
once,.,TRBJ2-7,13,TRBV28,TGTGCCAGCAGGCCGCCGGGTCCCTACGAGCAGTACTTC,CASRPPGPYEQYF
.,TRBD1,TRBJ2-3,16,TRBV24-1,TGTGCCACCAGTGATTTGCCACAGGGGAAGTCAGATACGCAGTATTTT,CATSDLPQGKSDTQYF
.,.,TRBJ1-1,13,TRBV30,TGTGCCTGGACTTCCATGAAGAACACTGAAGCTTTCTTT,CAWTSMKNTEAFF
once,.,TRBJ2-1,16,TRBV14,TGTGCCAGCAGCCCAGCGGGACAGCTCTCCTACAATGAGCAGTTCTTC,CASSPAGQLSYNEQFF
.,.,TRBJ1-1,15,TRBV18,TGTGCCAGCTCAATCTATGGGACGCAGAACACTGAAGCTTTCTTT,CASSIYGTQNTEAFF
.,.,TRBJ1-1,17,TRBV19,TGTGCCAGTAGTCCCCATCATCAATTACTCCTGAACACTGAAGCTTTCTTT,CASSPHHQLLLNTEAFF
few,.,TRBJ1-1,13,TRBV30,TGTGCCTGGAGTGTACGGGCGAACACTGAAGCTTTCTTT,CAWSVRANTEAFF
few,.,TRBJ1-2,13,TRBV9,TGTGCCAGCAGCGTAGCCAGTTACTATGGCTACACCTTC,CASSVASYYGYTF
.,TRBD2,TRBJ2-5,18,TRBV20-1,TGCAGTGCCAAAACGGGACTAGCCCACAATCTCCCCCAAGAGACCCAGTACTTC,CSAKTGLAHNLPQETQYF
few,.,TRBJ1-3,15,TRBV29-1,TGCAGCGTTGAAGGGGGACCAGGCCCTGGAAACACCATATATTTT,CSVEGGPGPGNTIYF
many,TRBD2,TRBJ2-5,16,TRBV13,TGTGCCAGCAGCTTTTCTCGCGGGAGGAGACAAGAGACCCAGTACTTC,CASSFSRGRRQETQYF
many,TRBD1,TRBJ1-2,13,TRBV10-3,TGTGCCATCAGCCAGGGGGCTTCCTATGGCTACACCTTC,CAISQGASYGYTF
.,.,TRBJ1-2,13,TRBV7-2,TGTGCCAGCAGCTCCAGCGGGCGTAAGGGCTACACCTTC,CASSSSGRKGYTF
.,.,TRBJ2-2,15,TRBV18,TGTGCCAGCTCACAGAGTTCGCAGAACACCGGGGAGCTGTTTTTT,CASSQSSQNTGELFF
few,.,TRBJ1-1,16,TRBV4-1,TGCGCCAGCAGCCAGGGCGGGACGGGGATGAACACTGAAGCTTTCTTT,CASSQGGTGMNTEAFF
many,TRBD1,TRBJ1-4,14,TRBV7-6,TGTGCCAGCAGCATTGACAGGGGGTATGAAAAACTGTTTTTT,CASSIDRGYEKLFF
many,.,TRBJ1-5,15,TRBV12-3/TRBV12-4,TGTGCCATCCCGGCGGGGGGCGCGGGCAATCAGCCCCAGCATTTT,CAIPAGGAGNQPQHF
once,.,TRBJ2-5,13,TRBV14,TGTGCCAGCAGCCGGACTAACCCAGAGACCCAGTACTTC,CASSRTNPETQYF
.,TRBD2,TRBJ2-3,14,TRBV6-1,TGTGCCAGCAGGATTGCGGGGGGGCTGGATACGCAGTATTTT,CASRIAGGLDTQYF
.,TRBD1,TRBJ2-3,14,TRBV5-1,TGCGCCAGCAGCTTGCTGGACAGGCCAGATACGCAGTATTTT,CASSLLDRPDTQYF
.,.,TRBJ2-7,13,TRBV20-1,TGCAGTGGGCAGAGTCAGCCTTACTACGAGCAGTACTTC,CSGQSQPYYEQYF
many,.,TRBJ2-1,14,TRBV20-1,TGCAGTGCTGCCGGGACTGGGTCTTACAATGAGCAGTTCTTC,CSAAGTGSYNEQFF
many,.,TRBJ2-3,14,TRBV7-9,TGTGCCAGCAGCTTACCCGGGGCCACAGATACGCAGTATTTT,CASSLPGATDTQYF
.,TRBD2,TRBJ2-1,15,TRBV3-1,TGTGCCAGCAGCCACTCTGGTGGCGGGAGGTTGGGGCAGTTCTTC,CASSHSGGGRLGQFF
few,TRBD1,TRBJ2-2,15,TRBV27,TGTGCCAGCAAAACAGGGGTTTACGGGTCCGGGGAGCTGTTTTTT,CASKTGVYGSGELFF
few,TRBD2,TRBJ2-7,14,TRBV28,TGTGCCAGCAGGTCGGGGGGACCAGTCTACGAGCAGTACTTC,CASRSGGPVYEQYF
.,.,TRBJ2-3,13,TRBV24-1,TGTGCCACCAGTGCGGACGGCACAGATACGCAGTATTTT,CATSADGTDTQYF
.,.,TRBJ2-3,17,TRBV18,TGTGCCAGCTCATACGACATGATGGGGCCCCTCACAGATACGCAGTATTTT,CASSYDMMGPLTDTQYF
few,TRBD2,TRBJ2-5,14,TRBV29-1,TGCAGCGTGGAGCTTGGGACTAGAGAAGAGACCCAGTACTTC,CSVELGTREETQYF
.,TRBD2,TRBJ2-5,13,TRBV10-2,TGCGCCAGCATCGGGACTAGACAAGAGACCCAGTACTTC,CASIGTRQETQYF
.,.,TRBJ2-3,13,TRBV11-3,TGTGCCAGCAGCTCCGGGATTGGGGGTACGCAGTATTTT,CASSSGIGGTQYF
.,.,TRBJ1-2,14,TRBV6-2/TRBV6-3,TGTGCCAGCAGTCGACAGACGCCAAACTATGGCTACACCTTC,CASSRQTPNYGYTF
.,.,TRBJ1-2,14,TRBV14,TGTGCCAGCAGCCAAGATACCTGGGGCTCAGGCTACACCTTC,CASSQDTWGSGYTF
.,.,TRBJ2-3,13,TRBV28,TGTGCCAGGGGCCCCGGGCTCCAGGATACGCAGTATTTT,CARGPGLQDTQYF
.,.,TRBJ2-5,17,TRBV7-9,TGTGCCAGCAGCGCTGGACGAGTCGAGGGAGGCCGAGAGACCCAGTACTTC,CASSAGRVEGGRETQYF
.,.,TRBJ2-1,15,TRBV12-3/TRBV12-4,TGTGCCAGCAGACGGGACGCCGGCTCCTACAATGAGCAGTTCTTC,CASRRDAGSYNEQFF
.,.,TRBJ2-6,15,TRBV27,TGTGCCAGCAGTTTACTCCACTCTGGGGCCAACGTCCTGACTTTC,CASSLLHSGANVLTF
many,.,TRBJ2-7,16,TRBV5-1,TGCGCCAGCAGCTTGGGAGACCAACAGGGCGCCTACGAGCAGTACTTC,CASSLGDQQGAYEQYF
once,.,TRBJ2-1,16,TRBV28,TGTGCCAGCAGTCTCCCAAGTGGGACCTCCTACAATGAGCAGTTCTTC,CASSLPSGTSYNEQFF
many,.,TRBJ2-6,18,TRBV5-1,TGCGCCAGCAGCTTGAATCCCGGACCCTTCTCTGGGGCCAACGTCCTGACTTTC,CASSLNPGPFSGANVLTF
few,TRBD2,TRBJ2-4,22,TRBV20-1,TGCAGTGCTAGAGATTGGGGGGGGCTAGCGGGAGGGGGGGTACTCCCCAAAAACATTCAGTACTTC,CSARDWGGLAGGGVLPKNIQYF
few,TRBD1,TRBJ1-1,16,TRBV20-1,TGCAGTGCAGAGACGGACTGGGACAGGGATGGGGCTGAAGCTTTCTTT,CSAETDWDRDGAEAFF
few,.,TRBJ2-3,16,TRBV18,TGTGCCAGCTCACCAAAATATCGGTACCTCACAGATACGCAGTATTTT,CASSPKYRYLTDTQYF
.,TRBD1,TRBJ2-3,17,TRBV29-1,TGCAGCGTTGCGTGGCCGGGACAGGGGGGTCCGGGCGATACGCAGTATTTT,CSVAWPGQGGPGDTQYF
few,.,TRBJ2-6,18,TRBV20-1,TGCAGTGCTAGTGATATCCGGACACCCCTCTCTGGGGCCAACGTCCTGACTTTC,CSASDIRTPLSGANVLTF
few,.,TRBJ2-3,15,TRBV20-1,TGCAGTGCTAGATCGAGGGGCAGGGAAGGAGATACGCAGTATTTT,CSARSRGREGDTQYF
.,.,TRBJ2-1,14,TRBV19,TGTGCCAGTAGTATAACGGCTGCTTACAATGAGCAGTTCTTC,CASSITAAYNEQFF
many,.,TRBJ2-4,16,TRBV5-6,TGTGCCAGCAGCCAGACCAAAGGCGCCAGGGGGGACATTCAGTACTTC,CASSQTKGARGDIQYF
few,TRBD1,TRBJ2-7,15,TRBV11-2,TGTGCCAGCAGCCAAGGACAGGGGGCTAACTACGAGCAGTACTTC,CASSQGQGANYEQYF
few,TRBD1,TRBJ2-2,17,TRBV9,TGTGCCAGCAGCGTACCCGACAGGGGGGGATTCACCGGGGAGCTGTTTTTT,CASSVPDRGGFTGELFF
.,.,TRBJ2-1,16,TRBV4-2,TGTGCCAGCAGCCAAGACTGGATGAGCTCCTACAATGAGCAGTTCTTC,CASSQDWMSSYNEQFF
many,.,TRBJ2-3,15,TRBV20-1,TGCAGTGCTAGTCGGACGGCCACTAGCACAGATACGCAGTATTTT,CSASRTATSTDTQYF
many,.,TRBJ2-3,14,TRBV7-2,TGTGCCAGCAGCTTGGGACATAGCACAGATACGCAGTATTTT,CASSLGHSTDTQYF
few,.,TRBJ2-7,12,TRBV6-2/TRBV6-3,TGTGCCAGCCGCGCGCGGGTGAACGAGCAGTACTTC,CASRARVNEQYF